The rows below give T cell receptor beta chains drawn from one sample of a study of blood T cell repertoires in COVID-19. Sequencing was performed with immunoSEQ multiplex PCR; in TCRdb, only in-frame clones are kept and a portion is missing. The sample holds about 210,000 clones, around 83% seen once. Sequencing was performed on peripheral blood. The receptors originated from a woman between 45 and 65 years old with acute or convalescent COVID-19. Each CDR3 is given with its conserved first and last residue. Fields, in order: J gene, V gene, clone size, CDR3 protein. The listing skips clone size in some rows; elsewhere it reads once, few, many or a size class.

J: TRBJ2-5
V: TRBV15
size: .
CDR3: CATRQGKGKTQYF

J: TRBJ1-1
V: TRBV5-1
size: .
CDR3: CASSPRGLAEAFF

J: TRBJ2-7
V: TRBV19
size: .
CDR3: CASSIEGTGGHEQYF

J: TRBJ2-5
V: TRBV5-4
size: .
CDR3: CASSFGGETQYF

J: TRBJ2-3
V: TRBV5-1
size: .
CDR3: CATTPAGGANTQYF

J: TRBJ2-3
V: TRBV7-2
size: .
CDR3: CASSLQQLPGHTQYF

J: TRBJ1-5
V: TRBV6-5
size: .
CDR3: CASREAGGSNQPQHF

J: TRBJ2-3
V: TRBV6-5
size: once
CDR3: CASSQSDTQYF

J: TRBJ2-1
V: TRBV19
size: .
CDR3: CASSIVAVGYNEQFF

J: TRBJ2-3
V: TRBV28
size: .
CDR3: CATGLAGGPTSTDTQYF

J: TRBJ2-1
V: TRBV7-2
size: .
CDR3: CASSYGLAGHNEQFF

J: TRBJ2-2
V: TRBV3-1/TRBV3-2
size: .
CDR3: CASSPGLAGNTGELFF

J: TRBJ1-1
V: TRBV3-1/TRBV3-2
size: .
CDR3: CASSNMRVSEAFF

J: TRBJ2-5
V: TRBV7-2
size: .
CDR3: CASSLEVAGGTETQYF

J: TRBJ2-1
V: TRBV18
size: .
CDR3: CASSPKTRLTNEQFF

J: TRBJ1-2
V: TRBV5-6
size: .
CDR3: CASSSLQHSLNYGYTF

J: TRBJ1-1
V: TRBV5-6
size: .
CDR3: CASSLLGGGTEAFF

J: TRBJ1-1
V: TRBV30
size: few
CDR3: CAWRLAWNTEAFF

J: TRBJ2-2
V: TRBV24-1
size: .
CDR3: CATPPGARGNTGELFF

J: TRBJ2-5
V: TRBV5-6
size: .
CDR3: CASSLERQETQYF

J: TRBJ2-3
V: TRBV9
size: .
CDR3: CASSAWDGRTDTQYF

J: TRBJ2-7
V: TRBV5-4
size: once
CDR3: CASSLVARGPVVEQYF

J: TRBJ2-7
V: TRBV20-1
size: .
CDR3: CSASGGEQYF

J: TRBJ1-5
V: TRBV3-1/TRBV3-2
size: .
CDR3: CASSPGQGAFNQPQHF

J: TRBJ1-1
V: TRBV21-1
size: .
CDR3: CASSEKEGKEDRIKPEAFF

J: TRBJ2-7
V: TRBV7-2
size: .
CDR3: CASSPRTSGSYEQYF

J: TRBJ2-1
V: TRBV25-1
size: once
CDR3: CASSGVTGTSGRYEQFF

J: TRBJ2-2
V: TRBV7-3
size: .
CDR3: CASSLGAEPNTGELFF

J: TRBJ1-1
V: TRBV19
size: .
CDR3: CASSRDRGSNTEAFF

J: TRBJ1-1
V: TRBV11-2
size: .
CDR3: CASSLTGSVTEAFF

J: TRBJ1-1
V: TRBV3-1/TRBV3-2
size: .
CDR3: CASSPTPGNTEAFF

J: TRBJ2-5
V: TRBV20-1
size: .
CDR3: CSARGSETQYF

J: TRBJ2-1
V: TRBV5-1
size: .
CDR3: CASSLGAGRANEQFF

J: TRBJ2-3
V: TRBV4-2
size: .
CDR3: CASSQEAQGLAGVWGTDTQYF

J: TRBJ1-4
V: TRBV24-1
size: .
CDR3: CATRDSFGKLFF

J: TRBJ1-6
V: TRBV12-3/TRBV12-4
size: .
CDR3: CASSLNRGSPLHF

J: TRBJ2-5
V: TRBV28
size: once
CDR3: CASSRPSLGAQETQYF

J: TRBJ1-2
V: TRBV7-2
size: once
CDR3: CASSINRGDYGYTF

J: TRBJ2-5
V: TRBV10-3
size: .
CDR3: CAISAGTDQETQYF

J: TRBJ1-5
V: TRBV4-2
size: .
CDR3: CASSQAGGVYQPQHF

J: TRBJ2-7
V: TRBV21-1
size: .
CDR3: CASSVEAGGYEQYF

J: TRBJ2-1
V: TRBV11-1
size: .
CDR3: CASSLGLRGSEQFF

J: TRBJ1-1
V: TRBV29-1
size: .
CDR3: CSATGNTEAFF

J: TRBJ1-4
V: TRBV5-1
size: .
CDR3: CASSLGGANNEKLFF

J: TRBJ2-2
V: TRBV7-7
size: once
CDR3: CASSLREAKTGELFF

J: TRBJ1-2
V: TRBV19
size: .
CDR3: CASSSPHEAKADGYTF

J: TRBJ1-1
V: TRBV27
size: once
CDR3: CASSKTGLYTEAFF

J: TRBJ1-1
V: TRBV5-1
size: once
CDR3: CASKETGQTEAFF

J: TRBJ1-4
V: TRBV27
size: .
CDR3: CASSLRRNEKLFF